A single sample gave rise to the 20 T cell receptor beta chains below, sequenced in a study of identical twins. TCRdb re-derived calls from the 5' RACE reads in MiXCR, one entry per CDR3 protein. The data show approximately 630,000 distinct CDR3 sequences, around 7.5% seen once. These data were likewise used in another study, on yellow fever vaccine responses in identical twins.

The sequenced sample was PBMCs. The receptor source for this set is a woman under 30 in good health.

This CDR3 is CASSEMGGGPTDTQYF. The DNA of the CDR3 is TGTGCCAGCAGTGAAATGGGGGGGGGCCCCACAGATACGCAGTATTTT. The rearrangement uses TRBV6-1 and TRBJ2-3; a weak D match, TRBD2 (7 bases). Germline assignment: CDR1 MNHNS and CDR2 SASEGT. V lost 2 bases and J lost 2, with 14 bases in between. The CDR3 consists of 16 residues.

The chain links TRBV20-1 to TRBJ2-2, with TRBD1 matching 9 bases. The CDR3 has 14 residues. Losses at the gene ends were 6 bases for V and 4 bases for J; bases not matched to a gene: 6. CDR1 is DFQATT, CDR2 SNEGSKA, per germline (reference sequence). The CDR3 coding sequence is TGCAGTGCCCCCGGGACAGGGAGCACCGGGGAGCTGTTTTTT. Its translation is CSAPGTGSTGELFF.

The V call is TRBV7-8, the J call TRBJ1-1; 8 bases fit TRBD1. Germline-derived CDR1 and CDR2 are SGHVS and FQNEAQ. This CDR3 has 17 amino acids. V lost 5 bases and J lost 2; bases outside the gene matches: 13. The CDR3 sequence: CASSAGGASGINTEAFF. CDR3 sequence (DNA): TGTGCCAGCAGCGCAGGGGGCGCATCCGGAATCAACACTGAAGCTTTCTTT.

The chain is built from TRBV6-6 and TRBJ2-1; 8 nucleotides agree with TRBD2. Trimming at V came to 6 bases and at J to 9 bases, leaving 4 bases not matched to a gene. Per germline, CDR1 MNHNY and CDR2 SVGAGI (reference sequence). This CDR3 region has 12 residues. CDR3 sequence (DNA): TGTGCCAGCAGAGCGGGAGTCATTGAGCAGTTCTTC. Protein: CASRAGVIEQFF.

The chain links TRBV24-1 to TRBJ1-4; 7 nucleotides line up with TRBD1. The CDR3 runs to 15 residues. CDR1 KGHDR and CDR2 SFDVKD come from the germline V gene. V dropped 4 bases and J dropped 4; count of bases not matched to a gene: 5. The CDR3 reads CATSEQGRRNEKLFF. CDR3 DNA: TGTGCCACCAGTGAACAGGGGCGTCGTAATGAAAAACTGTTTTTT.

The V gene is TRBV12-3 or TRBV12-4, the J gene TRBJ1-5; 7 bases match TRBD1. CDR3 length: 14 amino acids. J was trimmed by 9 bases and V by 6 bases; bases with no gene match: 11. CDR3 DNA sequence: TGTGCCAGCAGCCGAGACAGGGCCTACTGGCCCCAGCATTTT. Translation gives CASSRDRAYWPQHF.

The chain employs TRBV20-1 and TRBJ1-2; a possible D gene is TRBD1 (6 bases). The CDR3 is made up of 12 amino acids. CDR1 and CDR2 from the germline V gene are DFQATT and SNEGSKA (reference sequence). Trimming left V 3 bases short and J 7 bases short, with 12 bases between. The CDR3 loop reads CSASGGYGGYTF. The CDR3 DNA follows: TGCAGTGCTAGCGGGGGCTATGGTGGCTACACCTTC.

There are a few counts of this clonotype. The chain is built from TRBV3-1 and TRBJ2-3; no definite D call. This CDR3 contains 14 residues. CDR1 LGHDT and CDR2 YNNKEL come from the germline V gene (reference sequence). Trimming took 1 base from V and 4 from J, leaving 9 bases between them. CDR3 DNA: TGTGCCAGCAGCCAAGTCGGCTCGGCAGATACGCAGTATTTT. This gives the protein CASSQVGSADTQYF.

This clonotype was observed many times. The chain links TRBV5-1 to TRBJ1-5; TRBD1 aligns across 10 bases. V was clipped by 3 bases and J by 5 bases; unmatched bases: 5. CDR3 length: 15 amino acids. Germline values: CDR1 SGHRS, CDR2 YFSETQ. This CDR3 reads CASSSGTGVDQPQHF. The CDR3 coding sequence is TGCGCCAGCAGCTCCGGGACAGGGGTTGATCAGCCCCAGCATTTT.

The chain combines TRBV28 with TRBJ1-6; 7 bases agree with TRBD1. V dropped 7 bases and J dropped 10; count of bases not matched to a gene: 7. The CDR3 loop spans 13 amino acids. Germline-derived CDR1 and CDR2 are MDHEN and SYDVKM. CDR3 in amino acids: CASKAGGRSPLHF. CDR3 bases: TGTGCCAGCAAAGCAGGGGGGCGGTCACCCCTCCACTTT.

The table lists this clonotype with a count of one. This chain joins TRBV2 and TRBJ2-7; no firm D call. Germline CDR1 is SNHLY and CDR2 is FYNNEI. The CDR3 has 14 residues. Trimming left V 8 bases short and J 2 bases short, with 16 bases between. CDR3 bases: TGTGCCAGCGCCTCCGGTTTCTACCCCTACGAGCAGTACTTC. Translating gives CASASGFYPYEQYF.

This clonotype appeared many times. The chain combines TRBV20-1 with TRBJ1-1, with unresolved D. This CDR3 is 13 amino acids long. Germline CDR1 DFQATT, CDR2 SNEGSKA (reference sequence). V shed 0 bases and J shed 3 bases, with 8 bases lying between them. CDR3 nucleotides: TGCAGTGCTAGAGATCTAGGGTACACTGAAGCTTTCTTT. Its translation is CSARDLGYTEAFF.

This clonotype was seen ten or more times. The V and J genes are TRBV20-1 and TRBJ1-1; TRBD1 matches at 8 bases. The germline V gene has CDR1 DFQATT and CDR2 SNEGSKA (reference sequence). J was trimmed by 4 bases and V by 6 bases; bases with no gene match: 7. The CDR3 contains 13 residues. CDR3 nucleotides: TGCAGTGCAGCAGGGGGCGCGGGCACTGAAGCTTTCTTT. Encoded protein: CSAAGGAGTEAFF.

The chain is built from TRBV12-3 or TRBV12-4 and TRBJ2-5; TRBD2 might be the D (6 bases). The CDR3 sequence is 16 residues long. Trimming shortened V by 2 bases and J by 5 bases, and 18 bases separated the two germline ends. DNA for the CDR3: TGTGCCAGCAGTTTACGGTCTCTCAGGGCGGGGGAGACCCAGTACTTC. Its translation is CASSLRSLRAGETQYF.

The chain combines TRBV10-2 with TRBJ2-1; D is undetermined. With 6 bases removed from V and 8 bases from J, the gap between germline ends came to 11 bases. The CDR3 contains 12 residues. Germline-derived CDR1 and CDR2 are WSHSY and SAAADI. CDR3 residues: CASSLTNDEQFF. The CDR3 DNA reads TGCGCCAGCAGCCTGACAAATGATGAGCAGTTCTTC.

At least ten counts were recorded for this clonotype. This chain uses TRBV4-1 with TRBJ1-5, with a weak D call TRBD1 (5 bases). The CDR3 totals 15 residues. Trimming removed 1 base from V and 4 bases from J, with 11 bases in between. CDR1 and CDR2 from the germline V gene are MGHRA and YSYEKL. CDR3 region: CASSQVLGQNQPQHF. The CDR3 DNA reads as TGCGCCAGCAGCCAAGTATTGGGGCAGAATCAGCCCCAGCATTTT.

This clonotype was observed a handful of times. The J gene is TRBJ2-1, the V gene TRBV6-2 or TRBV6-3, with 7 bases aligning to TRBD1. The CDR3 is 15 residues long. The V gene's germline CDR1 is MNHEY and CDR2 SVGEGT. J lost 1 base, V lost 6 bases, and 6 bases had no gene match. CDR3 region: CASRFQGVSYNEQFF. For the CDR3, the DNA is TGTGCCAGCAGGTTTCAGGGGGTATCCTACAATGAGCAGTTCTTC.

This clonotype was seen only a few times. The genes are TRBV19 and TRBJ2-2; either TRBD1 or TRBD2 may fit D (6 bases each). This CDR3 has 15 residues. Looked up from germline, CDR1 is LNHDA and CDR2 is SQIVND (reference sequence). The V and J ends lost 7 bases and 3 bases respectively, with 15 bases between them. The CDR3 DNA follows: TGTGCCAGTATTGTGACGGGGGCGCACACCGGGGAGCTGTTTTTT. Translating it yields CASIVTGAHTGELFF.

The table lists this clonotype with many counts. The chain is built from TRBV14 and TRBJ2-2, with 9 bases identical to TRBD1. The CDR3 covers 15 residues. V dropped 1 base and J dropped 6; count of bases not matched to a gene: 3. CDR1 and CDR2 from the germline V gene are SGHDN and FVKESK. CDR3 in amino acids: CASSQVQGAAGELFF. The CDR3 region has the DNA TGTGCCAGCAGCCAAGTACAGGGGGCGGCCGGGGAGCTGTTTTTT.

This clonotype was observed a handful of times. This chain's CDR3 is CASSYHRPGEGYGYTF. The CDR3 nucleotides are TGTGCCAGCAGTTATCACCGGCCGGGGGAGGGCTATGGCTACACCTTC. V gene TRBV6-5 combines with J gene TRBJ1-2, with D maybe TRBD1 (5 bases). The germline V gene has CDR1 MNHEY and CDR2 SVGAGI. The CDR3 runs 16 residues. V lost 3 bases to trimming and J lost 4 bases, with 18 bases between them.